This record concerns one TCR beta chain sequence. What it binds is unknown. Sequencing was performed with immunoSEQ multiplex PCR; in TCRdb, only in-frame clones are kept and a portion is missing. The sample records 15,000 to 20,000 clones, 80% to 85% being singletons. Before the COVID-19 pandemic, during about 2010-2018, CD4+ T cells were taken from unexposed donors. CD4+ T cells were isolated from the cells after around 11 days of culture. These data belong to a study of CD4 T cells in relation to SARS-CoV-2 and coronaviruses. Germline V gene lookup returns CDR1 SGHRS and CDR2 YFSETQ. V gave up 0 bases and J gave up 1 base, with 13 bases separating them. The length of the CDR3 is 17 residues.

This sequence joins TRBV5-1 and TRBJ2-2; the D gene is possibly TRBD1 (6 bases). Material: CD4+ T cells from PBMCs, cultured in vitro. The sequence was collected from a human donor in good health. The DNA for the CDR3 is TGCGCCAGCAGCTTGGCCCGAAACAGGGTGAACACCGGGGAGCTGTTTTTT. Its protein is CASSLARNRVNTGELFF. Together with reference TRBV5-1 and TRBJ2-2, the CDR3 gives the full variable domain: KAGVTQTPRYLIKTRGQQVTLSCSPISGHRSVSWYQQTPGQGLQFLFEYFSETQRNKGNFPGRFSGRQFSNSRSEMNVSTLELGDSALYLCASSLARNRVNTGELFFGEGSRLTVL.